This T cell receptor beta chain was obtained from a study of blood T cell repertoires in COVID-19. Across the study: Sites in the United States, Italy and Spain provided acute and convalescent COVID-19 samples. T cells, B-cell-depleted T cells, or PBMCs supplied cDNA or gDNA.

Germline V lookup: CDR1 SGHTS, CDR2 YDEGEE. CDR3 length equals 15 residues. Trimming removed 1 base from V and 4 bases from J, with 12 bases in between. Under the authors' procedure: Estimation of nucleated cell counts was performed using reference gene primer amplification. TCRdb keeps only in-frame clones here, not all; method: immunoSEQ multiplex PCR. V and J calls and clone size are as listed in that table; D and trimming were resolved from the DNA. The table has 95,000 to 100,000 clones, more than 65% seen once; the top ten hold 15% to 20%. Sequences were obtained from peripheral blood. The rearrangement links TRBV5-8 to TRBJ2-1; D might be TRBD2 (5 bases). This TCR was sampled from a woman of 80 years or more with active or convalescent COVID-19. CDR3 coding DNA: TGTGCCAGCAGCTTGTCGGGAAGGGCGTACAATGAGCAGTTCTTC. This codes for CASSLSGRAYNEQFF.